This TCR beta chain was recovered during a study of spatial heterogeneity in lung cancer. Whole-study context: For tumor regions, TCR transcript counts showed a strong correlation with a T cell module score derived from matched bulk RNA-seq. Each distinct TCR and UMI combination averaged more than ten appearances in raw reads.

Time point in this sample: sample taken at primary tumor resection. General study results and limits: Intratumoral expanded alpha and beta TCR counts were found to track tumor mutation counts.

This clonotype was observed at least ten times. Its antigen is undetermined. Single TCR cDNA molecules each had their own unique molecular identifier. TCRdb ran MiXCR on the 5' RACE reads and lists one entry per CDR3 protein. The sample comprises over 3,000 distinct CDR3 sequences, about 7.3% of which are singletons, and 9.5% to 11% rests with the top ten. The material was lung tumor tissue, obtained at surgery. The TCR was taken from a male donor with early-stage non-small cell lung cancer.

CDR3 bases: TGTGCCAGCATGCCCAGGGGGGCCTACGAGCAGTACTTC. Its protein is CASMPRGAYEQYF. The chain employs TRBV28 and TRBJ2-7; D perhaps matches TRBD1 (7 bases). With 7 bases removed from V and 2 bases from J, the gap between germline ends came to 12 bases. The V gene's germline CDR1 is MDHEN and CDR2 SYDVKM. This CDR3 region has 13 residues. The variable domain in full, completed from reference TRBV28 and TRBJ2-7, reads DVKVTQSSRYLVKRTGEKVFLECVQDMDHENMFWYRQDPGLGLRLIYFSYDVKMKEKGDIPEGYSVSREKKERFSLILESASTNQTSMYLCASMPRGAYEQYFGPGTRLTVT.